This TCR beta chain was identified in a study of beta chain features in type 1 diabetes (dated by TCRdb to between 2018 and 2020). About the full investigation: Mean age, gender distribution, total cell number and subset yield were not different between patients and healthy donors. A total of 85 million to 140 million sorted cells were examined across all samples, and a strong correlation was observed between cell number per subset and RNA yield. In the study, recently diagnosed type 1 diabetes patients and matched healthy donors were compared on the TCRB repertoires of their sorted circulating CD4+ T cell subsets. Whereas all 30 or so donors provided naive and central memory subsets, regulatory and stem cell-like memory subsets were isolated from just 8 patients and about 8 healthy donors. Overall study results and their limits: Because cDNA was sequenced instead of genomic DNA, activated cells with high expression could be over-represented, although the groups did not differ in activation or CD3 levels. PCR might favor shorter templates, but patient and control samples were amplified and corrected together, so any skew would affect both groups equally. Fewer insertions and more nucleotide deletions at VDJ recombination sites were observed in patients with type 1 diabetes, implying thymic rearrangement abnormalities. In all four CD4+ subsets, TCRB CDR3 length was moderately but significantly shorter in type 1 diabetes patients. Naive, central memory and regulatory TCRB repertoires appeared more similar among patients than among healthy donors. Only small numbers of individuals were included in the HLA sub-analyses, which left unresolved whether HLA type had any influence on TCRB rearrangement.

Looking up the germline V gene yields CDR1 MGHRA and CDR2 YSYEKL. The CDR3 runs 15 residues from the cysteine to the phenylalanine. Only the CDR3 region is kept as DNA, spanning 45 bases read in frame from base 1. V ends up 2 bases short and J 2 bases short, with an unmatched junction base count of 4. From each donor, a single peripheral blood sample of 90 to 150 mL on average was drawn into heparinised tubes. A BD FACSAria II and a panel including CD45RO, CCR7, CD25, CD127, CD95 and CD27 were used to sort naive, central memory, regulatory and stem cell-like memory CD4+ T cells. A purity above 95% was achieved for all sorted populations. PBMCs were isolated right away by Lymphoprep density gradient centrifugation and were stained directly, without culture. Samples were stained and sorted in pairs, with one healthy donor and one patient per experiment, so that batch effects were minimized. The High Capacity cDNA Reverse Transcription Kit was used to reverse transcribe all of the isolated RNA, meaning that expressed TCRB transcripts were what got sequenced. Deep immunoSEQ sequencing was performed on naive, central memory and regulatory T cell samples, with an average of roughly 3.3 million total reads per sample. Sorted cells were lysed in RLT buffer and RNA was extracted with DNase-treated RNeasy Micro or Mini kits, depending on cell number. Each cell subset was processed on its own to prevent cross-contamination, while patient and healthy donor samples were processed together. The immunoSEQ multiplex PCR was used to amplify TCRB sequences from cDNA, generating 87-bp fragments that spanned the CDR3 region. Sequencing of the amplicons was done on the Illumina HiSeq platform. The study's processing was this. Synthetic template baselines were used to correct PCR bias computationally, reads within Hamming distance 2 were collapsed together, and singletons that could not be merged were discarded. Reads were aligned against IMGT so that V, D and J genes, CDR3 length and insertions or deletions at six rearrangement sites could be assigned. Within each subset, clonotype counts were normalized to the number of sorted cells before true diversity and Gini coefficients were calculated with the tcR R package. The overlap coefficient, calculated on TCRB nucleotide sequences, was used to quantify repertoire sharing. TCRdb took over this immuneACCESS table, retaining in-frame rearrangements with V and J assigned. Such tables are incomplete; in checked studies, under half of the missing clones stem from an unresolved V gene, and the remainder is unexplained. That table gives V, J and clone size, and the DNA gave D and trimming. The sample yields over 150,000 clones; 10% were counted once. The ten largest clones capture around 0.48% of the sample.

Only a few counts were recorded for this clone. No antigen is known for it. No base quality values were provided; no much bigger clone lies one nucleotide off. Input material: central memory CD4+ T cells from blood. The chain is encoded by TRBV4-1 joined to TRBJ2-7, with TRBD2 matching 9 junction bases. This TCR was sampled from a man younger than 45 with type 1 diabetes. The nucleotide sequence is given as TGCGCCAGCAGCCAATATAGCGGGAGCACCTACGAGCAGTACTTC. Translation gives CASSQYSGSTYEQYF.